Shown below are 8 T cell receptor beta chains from a single sample sequenced in a study of cytomegalovirus exposure and HLA in healthy donors (dated by TCRdb to 2016 to 2017). Library preparation used the immunoSEQ multiplex PCR assay. TCRdb's version of the immuneACCESS table is confined to in-frame rearrangements and falls short of the full clone set. An unresolved V gene accounts for under half of the shortfall where checked; the remainder is of unknown origin. The sample contains roughly 120,000 clones, more than 75% of them found a single time. Roughly 1.9% of the sample comes from the top ten. Sequences were obtained from PBMCs. These receptors came from a young woman in good health and CMV-seronegative.

The rearrangement uses TRBV7-6 and TRBJ2-2; D is perhaps TRBD2 (7 bases). Trimming stripped 3 bases from V and 4 bases from J, with 15 bases between. The CDR3 contains 16 residues. From germline, CDR1 is SGHVS and CDR2 FNYEAQ. The CDR3 spells CASSFRGGRATGELFF. In DNA form, the CDR3 reads TGTGCCAGCAGCTTTAGGGGGGGTAGGGCCACCGGGGAGCTGTTTTTT. Looking up the rest from reference TRBV7-6 and TRBJ2-2 gives the full variable domain: GAGVSQSPRYKVTKRGQDVALRCDPISGHVSLYWYRQALGQGPEFLTYFNYEAQQDKSGLPNDRFSAERPEGSISTLTIQRTEQRDSAMYRCASSFRGGRATGELFFGEGSRLTVL.

The chain uses TRBV7-9 and TRBJ1-2; possible D gene TRBD1, 5 bases. The CDR3 sequence is 18 residues long. V lost 1 base and J 5 bases, leaving 23 bases between the germline ends. CDR1 and CDR2 from the germline V gene are SEHNR and FQNEAQ (reference sequence). CDR3 DNA: TGTGCCAGCAGCTTAGGTCGGATCGCGTCAGGGCCCACTTATGGCTACACCTTC. It is translated as CASSLGRIASGPTYGYTF.

The V and J genes are TRBV6-1 and TRBJ1-2; D is ambiguous. This CDR3 comprises 17 residues. Germline CDR1 reads MNHNS; CDR2 reads SASEGT. Trimming removed 4 bases at V and 4 bases at J, with 22 bases between. The CDR3 coding sequence is TGTGCCAGCAGTGGGTCGGGGAGTGGTGGGATCTCCTATGGCTACACCTTC. Amino acid sequence: CASSGSGSGGISYGYTF.

This clone showed up just a few times. The chain is built from TRBV6-1 and TRBJ2-7, with TRBD1 matching 9 bases. V lost 5 bases, J lost 7 bases, and 9 bases stayed unmatched. CDR1 is MNHNS and CDR2 is SASEGT in the germline V gene. This CDR3 has 14 residues. CDR3: CASSWDRAAWEQYF. The CDR3 DNA reads as TGTGCCAGCAGTTGGGACAGGGCCGCTTGGGAGCAGTACTTC.

The genes are TRBV5-4 and TRBJ1-1; possible D gene TRBD1, 5 bases. CDR1 is SGHNT, CDR2 YYREEE, per germline (reference sequence). The CDR3 consists of 16 residues. V shed 4 bases and J shed 4 bases, with 20 bases lying between them. CDR3 nucleotides: TGTGCCAGCAGCCGGCGTCTTCCAGGGATTAGCACTGAAGCTTTCTTT. It yields the protein CASSRRLPGISTEAFF.

In its sample, this clone was seen once. The J gene is TRBJ2-7, the V gene TRBV7-9, with D perhaps TRBD2 (6 bases). CDR1 SEHNR and CDR2 FQNEAQ come from the germline V gene (reference sequence). The CDR3 has 14 residues. Trimming left V 1 base short and J 2 bases short, with 9 bases between. CDR3 coding DNA: TGTGCCAGCAGCTTAGGCGGGGTTACCTACGAGCAGTACTTC. This translates into CASSLGGVTYEQYF.

In DNA form, the CDR3 reads TGTGCCAGCAGGGGCCCGGGACTAGCGGGGGGATCCTCCTACAATGAGCAGTTCTTC. It specifies CASRGPGLAGGSSYNEQFF. The rearrangement joins TRBV2 to TRBJ2-1; TRBD2 aligns across 15 bases. This CDR3 has 19 residues. Per germline, CDR1 SNHLY and CDR2 FYNNEI. Trimming removed 6 bases from V and 0 bases from J; junction bases left unmatched: 9. Variable domain in full (rest from reference TRBV2 and TRBJ2-1): EPEVTQTPSHQVTQMGQEVILRCVPISNHLYFYWYRQILGQKVEFLVSFYNNEISEKSEIFDDQFSVERPDGSNFTLKIRSTKLEDSAMYFCASRGPGLAGGSSYNEQFFGPGTRLTVL.

The CDR3 spells CASSQGLAEGTDTQYF. In DNA form, the CDR3 reads TGTGCCAGCAGCCAGGGACTAGCAGAAGGCACAGATACGCAGTATTTT. V and J are TRBV4-2 and TRBJ2-3; 9 nucleotides agree with TRBD2. Germline CDR1 and CDR2: LGHNA and YNFKEQ. CDR3 size: 16 residues. The V gene end was trimmed by 3 bases and the J gene end by 1 base; junction bases not matched to a gene: 5.